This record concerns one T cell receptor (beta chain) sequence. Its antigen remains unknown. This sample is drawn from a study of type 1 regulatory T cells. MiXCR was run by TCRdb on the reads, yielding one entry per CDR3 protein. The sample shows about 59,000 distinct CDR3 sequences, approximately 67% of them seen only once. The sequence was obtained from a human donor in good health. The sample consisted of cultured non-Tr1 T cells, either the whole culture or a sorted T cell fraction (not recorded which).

This CDR3 reads CASKNFTGASSTDTQYF. The CDR3 DNA follows: TGTGCCAGCAAAAATTTCACCGGGGCATCTAGCACAGATACGCAGTATTTT. V is TRBV6-1 and J is TRBJ2-3; TRBD1 or TRBD2 may be the D gene (5 bases each). This CDR3 has 17 residues. Trimming removed 7 bases at V and 0 bases at J, with 20 bases between. The germline gives CDR1 MNHNS, CDR2 SASEGT.